This record looks at one T cell receptor (beta chain) sequence and its context. These data are taken from a study of blood T cells in healthy people across ages. Looked up from germline, CDR1 is DFQATT and CDR2 is SNEGSKA (reference sequence). V lost 0 bases and J lost 5, with 11 bases in between. CDR3 size: 14 residues. It was with a sample-barcoded 5' primer and a J-beta primer mix that a second PCR of about 6 to 12 cycles was run. Using its own MiXCR run on the 5' RACE reads, TCRdb lists one record per CDR3 protein. The sample lists 750,000 to 950,000 distinct CDR3 sequences; 50% to 65% were seen once.

The receptor's source is an older man in good health. The sample comprised blood. The V call is TRBV20-1, the J call TRBJ2-1, with D perhaps given as TRBD1 or TRBD2 (5 bases each). The CDR3 DNA is TGCAGTGCTAGAGATTGGGGACGGAACAATGAGCAGTTCTTC. It encodes CSARDWGRNNEQFF.